The following is a T cell receptor (beta chain) sequence with its context. Its antigen is unidentified. The data belong to a study of shared clonotypes between healthy human individuals. The study, taken as a whole, reports: Naive CD4 clonotypes were shared across a handful of donors at 4.5% to 6%.

This CDR3 comprises 13 residues. Germline-derived CDR1 and CDR2 are LGHNA and YSLEER. Between the trimmed V and J ends, which lost 4 bases and 10 bases, there was a span of 14 bases. TCRdb's copy holds only in-frame clones and misses some; the assay was immunoSEQ multiplex PCR. The sample has a few million clones; more than 90% are singletons. This TCR came from a young man in good health. The V call is TRBV4-3, the J call TRBJ2-1; D uncertain. What was sequenced was naive CD4+ T cells sorted from blood. Subset defined: CD45RA+ positively selected. The CDR3 coding sequence is TGCGCCAGCAGCCTTGACCATTTCAGGGAGCAGTTCTTC. Protein: CASSLDHFREQFF.